One and the same sample provided the 21 T cell receptor beta chains below, sequenced in a study of CD8 T cells in Susac syndrome. Random-hexamer reverse transcription was applied to roughly 0.5 to 1 ug RNA. TCRdb redid the calling of the immunoSEQ multiplex PCR reads with MiXCR, one entry per CDR3 protein. The sample includes about 60,000 distinct CDR3 sequences, about 94% of them seen just once. Sequences were obtained from CD8+ T cells from PBMCs. These TCRs come from a human donor with multiple sclerosis.

This clonotype was picked up one time. J is TRBJ2-2 and V is TRBV28, with 7 bases that match TRBD2. V was clipped by 6 bases and J by 1 base; unmatched bases: 8. Germline CDR1 reads MDHEN; CDR2 reads SYDVKM. The CDR3 totals 16 residues. CDR3 in DNA: TGTGCCAGCAGCCTCCGACTAGCAGTGAACACCGGGGAGCTGTTTTTT. Its translation: CASSLRLAVNTGELFF.

V is TRBV2 and J is TRBJ1-2; D remains ambiguous. The CDR3 length is 13 residues. CDR1 SNHLY and CDR2 FYNNEI come from the germline V gene. Trimming pared 6 bases from V and 2 bases from J, leaving 10 bases between. The CDR3 here is CASRETDNYGYTF. The CDR3 coding sequence is TGTGCCAGCAGGGAGACCGACAACTATGGCTACACCTTC.

The J gene is TRBJ1-1, the V gene TRBV7-6; possible D gene TRBD1, 5 bases. The CDR3 extends over 13 amino acids. Germline V gene lookup returns CDR1 SGHVS and CDR2 FNYEAQ. Trimming shortened V by 5 bases and J by 6 bases, and 13 bases separated the two germline ends. The CDR3 nucleotides are TGTGCCAGCAGCGCCGACAGAGTCGCTGAAGCTTTCTTT. This translates into CASSADRVAEAFF.

The chain has TRBV5-6 and TRBJ2-5; D might be TRBD1 (6 bases). Deletions cut 2 bases from V and 7 bases from J, with 15 bases between. In germline, CDR1 is SGHDT, CDR2 YYEEEE. The CDR3 has 14 residues. The CDR3 spells CASSFFRGRRTQYF. The CDR3 DNA reads TGTGCCAGCAGCTTTTTCAGGGGCCGCCGGACCCAGTACTTC.

Here the CDR3 DNA reads TGTGCCAGCAGCCAAGGAGCGGGCAGGCCCTCCTACGAGCAGTACTTC. Translated: CASSQGAGRPSYEQYF. The chain employs TRBV14 and TRBJ2-7, with a tentative D call TRBD2 (6 bases). Germline assignment: CDR1 SGHDN and CDR2 FVKESK. V was trimmed by 1 base and J by 0 bases, leaving 13 bases between them. This CDR3 comprises 16 residues.

This clonotype has just one count. The chain is built from TRBV18 and TRBJ1-2, with D possibly TRBD1 on 6 matching bases. The CDR3 has 12 amino acids. V gave up 3 bases and J gave up 4 bases, with 6 bases separating them. Germline lookup yields CDR1 KGHSH and CDR2 LQKENI. Written as DNA, the CDR3 is TGTGCCAGCTCACCGGACAGCTATGGCTACACCTTC. Amino acids: CASSPDSYGYTF.

The chain uses TRBV7-6 and TRBJ1-1; possibly TRBD1 for D (6 bases). This CDR3 spans 13 amino acids. The ends were cut back, 6 bases at V and 2 bases at J, with 10 bases in the middle. Germline V CDR1 and CDR2: SGHVS, FNYEAQ. The CDR3: CASRPGENTEAFF. CDR3 sequence (DNA): TGTGCCAGCAGGCCAGGGGAAAACACTGAAGCTTTCTTT.

V gene TRBV15 combines with J gene TRBJ2-1, with 12 bases identical to TRBD2. J was trimmed by 8 bases and V by 3 bases; bases with no gene match: 2. Germline V CDR1 and CDR2: LNHNV, YYDKDF (reference sequence). The CDR3 runs 14 residues. In DNA form, the CDR3 reads TGTGCCACCAGCAGGACTAGCGGGAGACATGAGCAGTTCTTC. Its protein is CATSRTSGRHEQFF.

The V call is TRBV27, the J call TRBJ1-3, with TRBD1 matching over 7 bases. V lost 5 bases to trimming and J lost 1 base; unmatched junction nucleotides: 2. Per germline, CDR1 MNHEY and CDR2 SMNVEV (reference sequence). There are 14 residues in the CDR3. Here the CDR3 reads CASSEGQSGNTIYF. Written as DNA, the CDR3 is TGTGCCAGCAGTGAGGGACAGTCTGGAAACACCATATATTTT.

CDR3 sequence (DNA): TGCAGTGCCAGGGGCTGGGAGTCCCAATCCTACAATGAGCAGTTCTTC. Translation gives CSARGWESQSYNEQFF. This sequence joins TRBV20-1 and TRBJ2-1, with D perhaps TRBD1 (6 bases). Germline assignment: CDR1 DFQATT and CDR2 SNEGSKA (reference sequence). There are 16 residues in the CDR3. The V end lost 6 bases, the J end lost 1 base, and 19 bases lay between the germline ends.

The chain employs TRBV30 and TRBJ2-5, with TRBD1 matching over 8 bases. J gave up 2 bases and V 5 bases, and 7 bases lay outside the gene matches. CDR3 length equals 14 residues. The germline V gene has CDR1 GTSNPN and CDR2 SVGIG (reference sequence). The CDR3 bases are TGTGCCTGGGGCGGACAGGGCGATCAAGAGACCCAGTACTTC. This translates into CAWGGQGDQETQYF.

The rearrangement links TRBV29-1 to TRBJ2-3; D is perhaps TRBD1 or TRBD2 (5 bases each). Trimming removed 4 bases at V and 3 bases at J, with 11 bases between. The CDR3 is made up of 13 amino acids. CDR1 and CDR2 (germline): SQVTM, ANQGSEA. CDR3 sequence (DNA): TGCAGCGTTGTTGGGGGTGAGACAGATACGCAGTATTTT. Its protein is CSVVGGETDTQYF.

The rearrangement joins TRBV3-1 to TRBJ2-3; 8 nucleotides agree with TRBD1. Germline V gives CDR1 LGHDT, CDR2 YNNKEL (reference sequence). The CDR3 runs to 22 residues. Trimming took 3 bases from V and 4 from J; bases not matched to a gene: 27. The CDR3 is CASSQGLNRGSAAAFSADTQYF. CDR3 bases: TGTGCCAGCAGCCAGGGGCTAAACAGGGGGTCCGCTGCGGCCTTCTCGGCAGATACGCAGTATTTT.

In DNA, the CDR3 is TGTGCCAGCACCCTAAGCCAGGGTGGTACCGGGGAGCTGTTTTTT. This codes for CASTLSQGGTGELFF. This chain links TRBV7-3 with TRBJ2-2, with D possibly matching TRBD1 (5 bases). There are 15 residues in the CDR3. Germline V CDR1 and CDR2: SGHTA, FQGTGA. Trimming removed 7 bases at V and 5 bases at J, with 17 bases between. The complete variable domain, with remaining parts taken from reference TRBV7-3 and TRBJ2-2, reads GAGVSQTPSNKVTEKGKYVELRCDPISGHTALYWYRQSLGQGPEFLIYFQGTGAADDSGLPNDRFFAVRPEGSVSTLKIQRTERGDSAVYLCASTLSQGGTGELFFGEGSRLTVL.

This sequence joins TRBV6-4 and TRBJ2-3, with TRBD2 identical over 13 bases. CDR1 MRHNA and CDR2 SNTAGT come from the germline V gene. Unmatched junction bases numbered 6, after V lost 0 bases and J lost 6 bases. The CDR3 runs to 17 residues. CDR3 in DNA: TGTGCCAGCAGTGACTCGGCGACTAGCGGGGGGATGGATACGCAGTATTTT. Translation: CASSDSATSGGMDTQYF.

J is TRBJ2-1 and V is TRBV29-1; D unresolved. The CDR3 totals 11 residues. Trimming stripped 0 bases from V and 7 bases from J, with 4 bases between. Germline CDR1 is SQVTM and CDR2 is ANQGSEA. CDR3 region: CSVEDLNEQFF. DNA of the CDR3: TGCAGCGTTGAAGATCTGAATGAGCAGTTCTTC.

The rearrangement uses TRBV27 and TRBJ1-4, with D possibly matching TRBD1 (5 bases). Trimming left V 5 bases short and J 8 bases short, with 15 bases between. Germline V CDR1 and CDR2: MNHEY, SMNVEV (reference sequence). The CDR3 runs 14 residues. The DNA for the CDR3 is TGTGCCAGCAGTAGTTTTTGGGAGGGGGAAAAACTGTTTTTT. Amino acid sequence: CASSSFWEGEKLFF.

The genes are TRBV7-9 and TRBJ2-3; D call uncertain. This CDR3 is built from 15 residues. Trimming removed 5 bases from V and 2 bases from J, with 14 bases in between. Germline CDR1 is SEHNR and CDR2 is FQNEAQ (reference sequence). Here the CDR3 DNA reads TGTGCCAGCAGCCCGGCTGGGTCTACCACAGATACGCAGTATTTT. Amino acids: CASSPAGSTTDTQYF.

The rearrangement links TRBV27 to TRBJ1-3; D remains ambiguous. There are 15 residues in the CDR3. From germline, CDR1 is MNHEY and CDR2 SMNVEV (reference sequence). V lost 5 bases and J 2 bases, leaving 13 bases between the germline ends. DNA for the CDR3: TGTGCCAGCAGTCAAACAGCGTCGGCTGGAAACACCATATATTTT. Protein product: CASSQTASAGNTIYF.

The chain uses TRBV9 and TRBJ2-7; TRBD1 agrees at 7 bases. This CDR3 has 12 residues. Germline V CDR1 and CDR2: SGDLS, YYNGEE. The V gene end was trimmed by 3 bases and the J gene end by 5 bases; junction bases not matched to a gene: 2. The CDR3 region is CASSADRDEQYF. The CDR3 nucleotides are TGTGCCAGCAGCGCCGACAGGGACGAGCAGTACTTC.

The J gene is TRBJ2-5, the V gene TRBV28; D possibly uses TRBD1 or TRBD2 (5 bases each). This CDR3 is built from 17 residues. Germline CDR1 is MDHEN and CDR2 is SYDVKM. Trimming removed 4 bases at V and 4 bases at J, with 22 bases between. The DNA for the CDR3 is TGTGCCAGCAGTTCCCCCGGGACCCCGACTGGGATAGAGACCCAGTACTTC. The encoded protein is CASSSPGTPTGIETQYF.